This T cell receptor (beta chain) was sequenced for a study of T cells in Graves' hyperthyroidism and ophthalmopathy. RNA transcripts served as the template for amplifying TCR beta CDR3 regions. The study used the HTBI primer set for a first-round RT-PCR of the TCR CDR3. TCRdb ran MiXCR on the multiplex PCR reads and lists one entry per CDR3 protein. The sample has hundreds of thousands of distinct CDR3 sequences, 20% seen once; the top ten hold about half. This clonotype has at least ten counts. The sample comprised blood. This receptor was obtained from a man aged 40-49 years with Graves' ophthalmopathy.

CDR3 sequence (DNA): TGCAGTGCTAGCCCCTATCAGGGGGCGGTGAACACTGAAGCTTTCTTT. This sequence encodes CSASPYQGAVNTEAFF. This chain links TRBV20-1 with TRBJ1-1, with 8 bases that match TRBD1. The CDR3 has 16 amino acids. The germline CDR1 and CDR2 sequences are DFQATT and SNEGSKA (reference sequence). The ends lost 3 bases at V and 0 bases at J; junction bases unmatched: 9.